These 28 T cell receptor beta chains came from one sample sequenced in a study of blood T cells in healthy people across ages. A second 7 to 11 cycle PCR used barcoded and J-beta primers. MiXCR, applied by TCRdb to the 5' RACE reads, yields one record per CDR3 protein. Of approximately 960,000 distinct CDR3 sequences in the sample, about 28% were seen once. These same data were also listed under a study on T cells of mothers and their children.

Sequencing was performed on blood. All receptors come from a woman aged 40 to 55 in good health.

Remarks on this clonotype: This may be a read error, as it is one base from a much larger clone. The chain has TRBV7-9 and TRBJ2-1; D is possibly TRBD2 (5 bases). In germline, CDR1 is SEHNR, CDR2 FQNEAQ (reference sequence). The CDR3 has 11 residues. V was pared by 4 bases and J by 11 bases, with 9 bases between. CDR3 coding DNA: TGTGCCAGCAGCTCGGGATTGAAGCAGTTCTTC. Amino acid sequence: CASSSGLKQFF.

The rearrangement uses TRBV4-2 and TRBJ1-2, with a weak D call TRBD1 (6 bases). Per the germline V gene, CDR1 is LGHNA and CDR2 is YNFKEQ. The CDR3 has 15 amino acids. Between the trimmed V and J ends, which lost 2 bases and 1 base, there was a span of 11 bases. The CDR3 bases are TGTGCCAGCAGCCAAAATTGGACAGATAACTATGGCTACACCTTC. Its protein product is CASSQNWTDNYGYTF.

A few counts support this clonotype. V gene TRBV6-5 combines with J gene TRBJ1-6, with a possible D match to TRBD1 (5 bases). Germline V gene lookup returns CDR1 MNHEY and CDR2 SVGAGI. CDR3 size: 14 residues. Trimming took 8 bases from V and 7 from J, leaving 15 bases between them. In nucleotides, the CDR3 is TGTGCCAGCTCGCTTCCAGGGAGCAATTCACCCCTCCACTTT. Its protein product is CASSLPGSNSPLHF.

This clonotype has at least ten counts. The chain carries TRBV20-1 and TRBJ1-2, with D possibly matching TRBD1 (6 bases). The V gene lost 1 base and the J gene lost 8 bases, with 14 bases spanning the gap. The CDR3 contains 13 residues. The germline CDR1 and CDR2 sequences are DFQATT and SNEGSKA (reference sequence). CDR3 nucleotides: TGCAGTGCTAGAGCACAGGGCTCCGGCGGCTACACCTTC. Protein product: CSARAQGSGGYTF.

This clonotype came up a few times. The rearrangement joins TRBV7-2 to TRBJ1-1; 7 bases map to TRBD1. The CDR3 has 14 residues. V lost 1 base and J lost 4; bases outside the gene matches: 3. Germline assignment: CDR1 SGHTA and CDR2 FQGNSA. The CDR3 nucleotides read TGTGCCAGCAGCTTAGGAGGGACAGCCACTGAAGCTTTCTTT. Translation: CASSLGGTATEAFF.

The chain couples TRBV4-2 to TRBJ2-7, with D perhaps TRBD1 (5 bases). V was trimmed by 0 bases and J by 10 bases, leaving 13 bases between them. The CDR3 consists of 13 residues. The germline V gene has CDR1 LGHNA and CDR2 YNFKEQ. CDR3 in DNA: TGTGCCAGCAGCCAAGATCGGAAGGGGCCCCAGTACTTC. Its translation: CASSQDRKGPQYF.

This clonotype was recorded a few times. The chain combines TRBV9 with TRBJ2-7, with TRBD1 matching over 7 bases. The V segment lost 3 bases and the J segment 3 bases; nucleotides outside the gene matches: 18. Germline CDR1 reads SGDLS; CDR2 reads YYNGEE. This CDR3 has 18 residues. CDR3 protein: CASSGRQGGRTEDYEQYF. Written as DNA, the CDR3 is TGTGCCAGCAGCGGACGACAGGGTGGAAGAACCGAGGACTACGAGCAGTACTTC.

This clonotype was counted only a few times. V usage is TRBV27 and J usage is TRBJ2-1; D ambiguous. V lost 3 bases to trimming and J lost 7 bases, with 16 bases between them. Germline values: CDR1 MNHEY, CDR2 SMNVEV (reference sequence). The CDR3 consists of 15 residues. The CDR3: CASSFSGRVGNEQFF. The CDR3 DNA reads TGTGCCAGCAGTTTTAGTGGTAGGGTTGGGAATGAGCAGTTCTTC.

This clonotype was found a few times. The gene calls are TRBV15 and TRBJ1-1; D call uncertain. Germline loops: CDR1 LNHNV, CDR2 YYDKDF (reference sequence). This CDR3 is built from 13 residues. The V end was cut by 8 bases, the J end by 0 bases, with 10 bases between. This chain's CDR3 is CATGAGMNTEAFF. DNA of the CDR3: TGTGCCACCGGCGCGGGAATGAACACTGAAGCTTTCTTT.

The V and J genes are TRBV7-2 and TRBJ2-1; 13 nucleotides match TRBD2. Trimming took 3 bases from V and 6 from J; bases not matched to a gene: 2. The germline gives CDR1 SGHTA, CDR2 FQGNSA. The CDR3 extends over 15 amino acids. The CDR3, as DNA: TGTGCCAGCAGCTTTACTAGCGGGGGGGGCAATGAGCAGTTCTTC. Residues: CASSFTSGGGNEQFF.

The V gene is TRBV5-4, the J gene TRBJ2-1; the D is unclear. CDR3 size: 16 residues. V dropped 4 bases and J dropped 0 bases, with 14 bases sitting between them. Germline values: CDR1 SGHNT, CDR2 YYREEE (reference sequence). Here the CDR3 reads CASSPFSHSSYNEQFF. As DNA, the CDR3 is TGTGCCAGCAGCCCTTTTTCACATAGCTCCTACAATGAGCAGTTCTTC.

This clonotype was seen more than once but under ten times. The rearrangement uses TRBV25-1 and TRBJ1-1, with D perhaps TRBD1 (6 bases). V lost 7 bases and J lost 6, with 18 bases in between. The V gene's germline CDR1 is MGHDK and CDR2 SYGVNS. This CDR3 has 14 amino acids. CDR3 nucleotides: TGTGCCAGCAAAGACAGTCTAGGGGGGTCTGAAGCTTTCTTT. As protein: CASKDSLGGSEAFF.

This clonotype was seen a few times. This chain joins TRBV12-3 or TRBV12-4 and TRBJ2-3; D might be TRBD2 (5 bases). V gave up 1 base and J gave up 6 bases, with 14 bases separating them. The CDR3 runs 15 residues. The CDR3 reads CASSLGDSPGDTQYF. The DNA for the CDR3 is TGTGCCAGCAGTTTAGGTGACTCGCCGGGGGATACGCAGTATTTT.

The chain links TRBV2 to TRBJ1-5; a weak D match, TRBD1 (6 bases). V lost 6 bases and J lost 1, with 10 bases in between. CDR3 size: 14 residues. Germline V lookup: CDR1 SNHLY, CDR2 FYNNEI. Written as DNA, the CDR3 is TGTGCCAGCAGGGGGACATCCAGCAATCAGCCCCAGCATTTT. Protein product: CASRGTSSNQPQHF. The whole variable domain, remainder taken from reference TRBV2 and TRBJ1-5, is EPEVTQTPSHQVTQMGQEVILRCVPISNHLYFYWYRQILGQKVEFLVSFYNNEISEKSEIFDDQFSVERPDGSNFTLKIRSTKLEDSAMYFCASRGTSSNQPQHFGDGTRLSIL.

With respect to this clonotype: A read error may explain this, as a much larger clone is one base away. The chain recombines TRBV4-1 with TRBJ1-5; D uncertain. Deletions cut 4 bases from V and 9 bases from J, with 13 bases between. The germline V gene has CDR1 MGHRA and CDR2 YSYEKL. The CDR3 has 13 residues. CDR3 sequence reads: CASSPRADRPQHF. In DNA, the CDR3 is TGCGCCAGCAGCCCTCGTGCAGATCGGCCCCAGCATTTT.

Ten or more counts support this clonotype. The chain uses TRBV7-9 and TRBJ2-5; D ambiguous. The germline V gene has CDR1 SEHNR and CDR2 FQNEAQ (reference sequence). This CDR3 has 16 residues. Trimming removed 0 bases at V and 5 bases at J, with 16 bases between. The DNA of the CDR3 is TGTGCCAGCAGCTTAGCGTTCCAGGCGGCCCGGGAGACCCAGTACTTC. Translating it yields CASSLAFQAARETQYF.

This clonotype came up a few times. V and J are TRBV7-8 and TRBJ2-7; D might be TRBD2 (7 bases). The CDR3 loop spans 15 amino acids. V dropped 6 bases and J dropped 6 bases, with 21 bases sitting between them. The V gene's germline CDR1 is SGHVS and CDR2 FQNEAQ. The CDR3 region is CASRGGVHRGGEQYF. The CDR3 nucleotides read TGTGCCAGCAGAGGGGGGGTCCACCGGGGCGGCGAGCAGTACTTC.

The V gene is TRBV5-1, the J gene TRBJ2-7; D may be TRBD1 (6 bases). Between the trimmed V and J ends, which lost 3 bases and 1 base, there was a span of 14 bases. Germline V gene lookup returns CDR1 SGHRS and CDR2 YFSETQ. The CDR3 length is 15 residues. CDR3: CASSYDTGISYEQYF. The CDR3 coding sequence is TGCGCCAGCAGCTATGATACAGGGATTTCCTACGAGCAGTACTTC.

About this clonotype: A much more abundant neighbour one base away suggests this may be a read error. The J gene is TRBJ1-4, the V gene TRBV10-3, with 7 nucleotides matching TRBD1. There are 14 residues in the CDR3. The V gene's germline CDR1 is ENHRY and CDR2 SYGVKD. CDR3 protein: CAISESGQAEKRFF. The CDR3 nucleotides are TGTGCCATCAGTGAGTCAGGACAGGCCGAAAAACGGTTTTTT.

This clonotype was seen ten or more times. The genes are TRBV6-2 or TRBV6-3 and TRBJ2-6; D could derive from TRBD1 or TRBD2 (5 bases each). The V end was cut by 7 bases, the J end by 4 bases, with 23 bases between. The CDR3 is 18 residues long. From germline, CDR1 is MNHEY and CDR2 SVGEGT. This chain's CDR3 is CASTTLIHGAPGANVLTF. The CDR3 coding sequence is TGTGCCAGCACCACGCTGATACACGGGGCCCCCGGGGCCAACGTCCTGACTTTC.

This clonotype was seen at least ten times. V gene TRBV4-1 combines with J gene TRBJ2-3; D assignment may be TRBD1 or TRBD2 (5 bases each). The germline V gene encodes CDR1 MGHRA and CDR2 YSYEKL. Trimming shortened V by 1 base and J by 5 bases, and 13 bases separated the two germline ends. This CDR3 comprises 15 residues. CDR3 DNA sequence: TGCGCCAGCAGCCAAGCAGGGACCGGCGGAGATACGCAGTATTTT. Its protein product is CASSQAGTGGDTQYF.

The chain couples TRBV9 to TRBJ2-1; 9 bases are a match to TRBD2. V lost 5 bases to trimming and J lost 4 bases; unmatched junction nucleotides: 7. Germline values: CDR1 SGDLS, CDR2 YYNGEE. CDR3 length: 15 amino acids. The CDR3 nucleotides read TGTGCCAGCAGTCCGGGTAGCGGGGGTTACAATGAGCAGTTCTTC. This sequence encodes CASSPGSGGYNEQFF.

This clonotype has just a few counts. V is TRBV6-6 and J is TRBJ2-7, with D perhaps TRBD2 (6 bases). Germline-derived CDR1 and CDR2 are MNHNY and SVGAGI (reference sequence). There are 14 residues in the CDR3. V lost 3 bases, J lost 3 bases, and 12 bases lay in between. DNA of the CDR3: TGTGCCAGCAGTTATGGAGGGGATCGCTACGAGCAGTACTTC. Amino acids: CASSYGGDRYEQYF.

The genes are TRBV6-1 and TRBJ2-5, with D perhaps matching TRBD2 (6 bases). V lost 6 bases, J lost 2 bases, and 22 bases lay in between. This CDR3 has 17 amino acids. Per the germline V gene, CDR1 is MNHNS and CDR2 is SASEGT. CDR3 residues: CASSPGLSGWIQETQYF. The CDR3 nucleotides are TGTGCCAGCAGCCCCGGGTTAAGCGGGTGGATTCAAGAGACCCAGTACTTC.

The chain has TRBV25-1 and TRBJ2-7; a possible D gene is TRBD1 (5 bases). With 7 bases removed from V and 0 bases from J, the gap between germline ends came to 13 bases. CDR3 size: 14 residues. The germline gives CDR1 MGHDK, CDR2 SYGVNS. The CDR3 nucleotides read TGTGCCAGCAATGGCAGGGAAAACTCCTACGAGCAGTACTTC. This gives the protein CASNGRENSYEQYF.

Many counts were recorded for this clonotype. The rearrangement joins TRBV27 to TRBJ1-2, with 8 positions matching TRBD1. Germline V gene sequence: CDR1 MNHEY, CDR2 SMNVEV (reference sequence). After removal of 5 bases from V and 8 bases from J, the junction contained 10 bases not matched to a gene. The CDR3 covers 14 residues. CDR3 protein: CASSPGQGSSGYTF. The DNA of the CDR3 is TGTGCCAGCAGTCCAGGACAGGGCTCGTCCGGCTACACCTTC.

This clonotype appeared many times. The rearrangement joins TRBV6-2 or TRBV6-3 to TRBJ2-7; D possibly corresponds to TRBD1 (7 bases). This CDR3 is built from 16 residues. Trimming took off 4 bases at V and 0 bases at J, with 16 bases between the two ends. Germline V CDR1 and CDR2: MNHEY, SVGEGT. CDR3: CASSSPARGDSYEQYF. The DNA of the CDR3 is TGTGCCAGCAGTTCACCCGCCAGGGGGGACTCCTACGAGCAGTACTTC.

This clonotype has more than one count but fewer than ten. V gene TRBV5-5 combines with J gene TRBJ2-1; maybe TRBD2 (5 bases). V was pared by 4 bases and J by 1 base, with 15 bases between. CDR1 SGHKS and CDR2 YYEKEE come from the germline V gene (reference sequence). The CDR3 sequence is 16 residues long. CDR3 in amino acids: CASSSTSGSSYNEQFF. The DNA for the CDR3 is TGTGCCAGCAGCAGCACTAGTGGGTCATCCTACAATGAGCAGTTCTTC. Looking up the rest from reference TRBV5-5 and TRBJ2-1 gives the full variable domain: DAGVTQSPTHLIKTRGQQVTLRCSPISGHKSVSWYQQVLGQGPQFIFQYYEKEERGRGNFPDRFSARQFPNYSSELNVNALLLGDSALYLCASSSTSGSSYNEQFFGPGTRLTVL.